This record looks at one T cell receptor beta chain sequence and its context. The antigen is undetermined. The data were taken from a study of T cell responses to AZD1222 COVID-19 vaccine. Study-wide results and caveats: Spike-specific TCR breadth and depth were elevated following two AZD1222 doses. Clonal diversity was possibly underestimated, and white British individuals and females predominated among donors. Nearly half of spike-specific TCRs reportedly target unmutated variant regions.

Both about-4-week and about-12-week second-dose recipients were combined. The repertoire was sequenced with immunoSEQ multiplex PCR; TCRdb's copy has only in-frame clones and lacks some. The table has about 180,000 clones, 85% to 90% seen once; the top ten hold around 10%. The TCR sequence derives from an adult who received the AZD1222 COVID-19 vaccine. Sample: peripheral blood, taken 28 days after the second AZD1222 dose.

This CDR3 reads CASRGGDSRKLFF. DNA of the CDR3: TGTGCCAGCAGGGGGGGGGACAGCCGGAAACTGTTTTTT. The rearrangement links TRBV2 to TRBJ1-4, with TRBD1 identical over 7 bases. The CDR3 extends over 13 amino acids. V lost 6 bases, J lost 11 bases, and 9 bases stayed unmatched. CDR1 SNHLY and CDR2 FYNNEI come from the germline V gene.